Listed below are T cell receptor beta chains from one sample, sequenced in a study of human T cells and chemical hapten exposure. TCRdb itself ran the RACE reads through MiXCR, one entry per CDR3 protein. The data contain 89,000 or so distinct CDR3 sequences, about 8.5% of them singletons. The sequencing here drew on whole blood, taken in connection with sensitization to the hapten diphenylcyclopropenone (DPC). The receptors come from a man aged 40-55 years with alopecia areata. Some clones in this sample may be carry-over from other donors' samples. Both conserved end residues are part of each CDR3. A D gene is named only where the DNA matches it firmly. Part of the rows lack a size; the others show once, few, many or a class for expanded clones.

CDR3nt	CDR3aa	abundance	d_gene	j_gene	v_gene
TGTGCCAGCAATACAGGGCTGAACACTGAAGCTTTCTTT	CASNTGLNTEAFF	few	-	TRBJ1-1	TRBV27
TGTGCCAGCAGTGACTACGCAGATACGCAGTATTTT	CASSDYADTQYF	few	-	TRBJ2-3	TRBV6-2/TRBV6-3
TGTGCCAGCAGTAGGGACGGCTATGGCTACACCTTC	CASSRDGYGYTF	many	-	TRBJ1-2	TRBV7-3
TGTGCCAGCAGCCGGGAGGGTAGCACTGAAGCTTTCTTT	CASSREGSTEAFF	few	-	TRBJ1-1	TRBV7-9
TGCGCCAGCAGCCAAGAAATCGATGCGGCAGGGAGCGAGACCCAGTACTTC	CASSQEIDAAGSETQYF	-	-	TRBJ2-5	TRBV4-1
TGTGCCAGCAGTCCAGGGACAGGATATAGCAATCAGCCCCAGCATTTT	CASSPGTGYSNQPQHF	few	TRBD1	TRBJ1-5	TRBV6-5
TGTGCCAAGGGAAGGGGGACCCAGTACTTC	CAKGRGTQYF	-	-	TRBJ2-5	TRBV6-6
TGTGCCAGCAGACCCGGGACTAGCGGGAGCTCCTACGAGCAGTACTTC	CASRPGTSGSSYEQYF	few	TRBD2	TRBJ2-7	TRBV6-2/TRBV6-3
TGTGCCAGCAGTTTATGGGGTAATTCACCCCTCCACTTT	CASSLWGNSPLHF	many	-	TRBJ1-6	TRBV12-3/TRBV12-4
TGTGCCAGCACCTCGCCGACTGAAGCTTTCTTT	CASTSPTEAFF	few	-	TRBJ1-1	TRBV6-6
TGCAGCGTGACGACAGGGGGCGATTCACCCCTCCACTTT	CSVTTGGDSPLHF	-	TRBD1	TRBJ1-6	TRBV29-1
TGTGCCAGCAGTTACGCCGGACTAGCGGGAGGAGGGGGCACCTACAATGAGCAGTTCTTC	CASSYAGLAGGGGTYNEQFF	few	TRBD2	TRBJ2-1	TRBV6-2/TRBV6-3
TGTGCCAGCAGCTATTCCGATCAGCCCCAGCATTTT	CASSYSDQPQHF	many	-	TRBJ1-5	TRBV7-9
TGCAGCGTTGTCACAGATACGCAGTATTTT	CSVVTDTQYF	few	-	TRBJ2-3	TRBV29-1
TGTGCCAGCAGTCCTGCGAATGAGCAGTTCTTC	CASSPANEQFF	few	-	TRBJ2-1	TRBV6-6
TGTGCCAGCAGCTTACCTGGACTAGCGGGAAGGAACATTCAGTACTTC	CASSLPGLAGRNIQYF	-	TRBD2	TRBJ2-4	TRBV7-6
TGTGCCAGTAGTATGACGGGCACCGGGGAGCTGTTTTTT	CASSMTGTGELFF	many	-	TRBJ2-2	TRBV19
TGTGCCAGCAGCACAGGACAGTCTGAAGCTTTCTTT	CASSTGQSEAFF	many	-	TRBJ1-1	TRBV7-3
TGTGCCAGCAGCTTGTGGCAGGGAAACTATGGCTACACCTTC	CASSLWQGNYGYTF	-	-	TRBJ1-2	TRBV11-2
TGCAGTGCTAGTCCCGCGGGTGGCTACAACTTC	CSASPAGGYNF	-	-	TRBJ1-2	TRBV20-1
TGTGCCAGCAGTCCCGGACAGGTGGGGAAAGATACGCAGTATTTT	CASSPGQVGKDTQYF	few	TRBD1	TRBJ2-3	TRBV27
TGCAGTGCTAGAGGTGTTCGCCGCTACGAGCAGTACTTC	CSARGVRRYEQYF	-	-	TRBJ2-7	TRBV20-1
TGCAGCGTTCTCCCCTCTAGCGGGAGGCGCGATGAGCAGTTCTTC	CSVLPSSGRRDEQFF	-	TRBD2	TRBJ2-1	TRBV29-1
TGCGCCAGCAGCTTACGGGCGACAGGGGGCATGGAGACCCAGTACTTC	CASSLRATGGMETQYF	-	TRBD1	TRBJ2-5	TRBV5-1
TGTGCCAGCAGCTTAGTTAACTTTTTAAGCCCGGGACTAGCTGTAGAGCAGTACTTC	CASSLVNFLSPGLAVEQYF	few	TRBD2	TRBJ2-7	TRBV11-2
TGTGCCAGCACCCAAAGACCGGACAGGGGGTATCCTACTGAAGCTTTCTTT	CASTQRPDRGYPTEAFF	many	TRBD1	TRBJ1-1	TRBV7-9
TGTGCCAGCAGCCCTCCGACTAGATTGAGAGAGCAGTTCTTC	CASSPPTRLREQFF	few	-	TRBJ2-1	TRBV7-2
TGTGCCAGCAGTTTGTTAAGGATCGAGCAGTTCTTC	CASSLLRIEQFF	many	-	TRBJ2-1	TRBV12-3/TRBV12-4
TGTGCCAGCAGTAGAATCGAGGGAACGAGGAACACTGAAGCTTTCTTT	CASSRIEGTRNTEAFF	-	-	TRBJ1-1	TRBV28
TGTGCCAGCACTGAGGGGGGAACGGGATATGGCTACACCTTC	CASTEGGTGYGYTF	few	-	TRBJ1-2	TRBV28
TGCAGTGCTAGGGATACGGGACTAGCGGGAGGGCTTTTGGATGAGCAGTTCTTC	CSARDTGLAGGLLDEQFF	few	TRBD2	TRBJ2-1	TRBV20-1
TGTGCCAGCAGCCCCCAGACTAGCGGGACCTCCTACAATGAGCAGTTCTTC	CASSPQTSGTSYNEQFF	-	TRBD2	TRBJ2-1	TRBV7-8
TGTGCCATCAGTGAGTCGGGCGGGTTGATGAACACTGAAGCTTTCTTT	CAISESGGLMNTEAFF	many	-	TRBJ1-1	TRBV10-3
TGTGCCAGCAGAAGGGACAGGGACAATGAAGCTTTCTTT	CASRRDRDNEAFF	many	TRBD1	TRBJ1-1	TRBV6-1
TGTGCCAGCAGTGGCCCTCTCCGGACAGGCCCCGACCGGAGAATGAACACCGGGGAGCTGTTTTTT	CASSGPLRTGPDRRMNTGELFF	many	TRBD1	TRBJ2-2	TRBV6-1
TGTGCCAGCAGCAATCGTAACTTTCGTGAAAAACTGTTTTTT	CASSNRNFREKLFF	many	-	TRBJ1-4	TRBV21-1
TGTGCCTGGAGCCCTGGACAGGGCGACTATGGCTACACCTTC	CAWSPGQGDYGYTF	few	TRBD1	TRBJ1-2	TRBV30
TGCAGCGTTCGGACCTCTCCTTCAGCCGATACGCAGTATTTT	CSVRTSPSADTQYF	-	-	TRBJ2-3	TRBV29-1
TGTGCCAGCAGCCATCTGGACAGGGCCCAGCATTTT	CASSHLDRAQHF	many	TRBD1	TRBJ1-5	TRBV28